The 6 T cell receptor beta chains reported below all come from one sample, sequenced in a study of OX40 agonist ivuxolimab in advanced cancers. The data were produced by immunoSEQ multiplex PCR, yet TCRdb's version contains in-frame clones alone and is incomplete. The repertoire holds some 65,000 clones, around 87% seen once, with less than 0.4% in the top ten. The sequencing here drew on CD4+ or CD8+ T cells sorted from blood, taken in a trial of the OX40 agonist ivuxolimab. These receptor sequences come from an adult with an advanced solid tumor such as melanoma, head and neck, liver or kidney cancer.

The rearrangement links TRBV5-4 to TRBJ2-3, with 8 bases fitting TRBD2. CDR1 and CDR2 (germline): SGHNT, YYREEE (reference sequence). This CDR3 has 15 amino acids. V shed 4 bases, J shed 0 bases, and the junction held 4 bases outside the gene matches. The CDR3 DNA sequence: TGTGCCAGCAGCCGTAGCGGGGCTAGCACAGATACGCAGTATTTT. It specifies CASSRSGASTDTQYF.

The rearrangement links TRBV25-1 to TRBJ1-4; the match to TRBD1 covers 7 bases. Germline V lookup: CDR1 MGHDK, CDR2 SYGVNS. V gave up 2 bases and J gave up 4 bases; unmatched junction bases: 4. The CDR3 totals 15 residues. Written as DNA, the CDR3 is TGTGCCAGCAGTGAACCAACAGGGGATAATGAAAAACTGTTTTTT. As protein: CASSEPTGDNEKLFF.

V is TRBV7-9 and J is TRBJ1-1; no firm D call. The CDR3 totals 17 residues. CDR1 and CDR2 from the germline V gene are SEHNR and FQNEAQ (reference sequence). Trimming removed 1 base at V and 1 base at J, with 16 bases between. In nucleotides, the CDR3 is TGTGCCAGCAGCTTAGTGTCGGGGAGGCATAAGAACACTGAAGCTTTCTTT. Residues: CASSLVSGRHKNTEAFF.

This sequence joins TRBV2 and TRBJ1-5; D is uncertain. Per the germline V gene, CDR1 is SNHLY and CDR2 is FYNNEI. This CDR3 has 14 amino acids. V lost 8 bases and J 0 bases, leaving 11 bases between the germline ends. CDR3 in amino acids: CASGSSNSNQPQHF. CDR3 nucleotide sequence: TGTGCCAGCGGAAGTAGTAATAGCAATCAGCCCCAGCATTTT.

The V and J genes are TRBV6-1 and TRBJ1-2, with D possibly matching TRBD1 (6 bases). Looked up from germline, CDR1 is MNHNS and CDR2 is SASEGT. V was clipped by 8 bases and J by 6 bases, with 16 bases between them. This CDR3 has 13 amino acids. CDR3 nucleotides: TGTGCCAGCCTACCCGGGGGCAGGGATGGCTACACCTTC. It translates to CASLPGGRDGYTF.

The gene calls are TRBV19 and TRBJ2-2; D call uncertain. The V gene lost 5 bases and the J gene lost 6 bases, with 7 bases spanning the gap. This CDR3 comprises 12 residues. Germline V gene sequence: CDR1 LNHDA, CDR2 SQIVND (reference sequence). CDR3 bases: TGTGCCAGTAGTGTCCCCGCCGGGGAGCTGTTTTTT. It codes for CASSVPAGELFF.